The 32 T cell receptor beta chains presented below share a single source sample, sequenced in a study of T-cell reconstitution after alpha-beta-depleted transplantation in children. Unique molecular identifiers were incorporated into the prepared TCRbeta library. One entry per CDR3 protein results from TCRdb running MiXCR on the PCR reads. This sample has some 200,000 distinct CDR3 sequences, with around 6.8% found just once. The sequences come from PBMCs from the stem cell graft donor, collected from the stem cell graft. Receptors were obtained from a human donor who donated a stem cell graft to a child with Wiskott-Aldrich syndrome.

This clonotype has at least ten counts. This chain links TRBV12-3 or TRBV12-4 with TRBJ2-2; no clear D. V was clipped by 4 bases and J by 0 bases, with 12 bases between them. The CDR3 is 16 residues long. The CDR3 nucleotides are TGTGCCAGCAGTTCCCCACGGAGCGCGAACACCGGGGAGCTGTTTTTT. It translates to CASSSPRSANTGELFF.

This clonotype was seen repeatedly, ten times or more. This chain uses TRBV24-1 with TRBJ2-5; TRBD1 is a possible D gene (6 bases). The germline V and J ends were trimmed by 2 bases and 6 bases, with 12 bases remaining between them. Germline V gene lookup returns CDR1 KGHDR and CDR2 SFDVKD. There are 14 residues in the CDR3. The CDR3 region has the DNA TGTGCCACCAGTGATTGGAGAGGGACAAAGACCCAGTACTTC. It codes for CATSDWRGTKTQYF.

V is TRBV7-8 and J is TRBJ2-5; D perhaps matches TRBD1 (6 bases). V shed 4 bases and J shed 5 bases, with 14 bases lying between them. Germline CDR1 is SGHVS and CDR2 is FQNEAQ. The CDR3 is 14 amino acids. CDR3: CASSSPGAEETQYF. As DNA, the CDR3 is TGTGCCAGCAGCTCCCCAGGGGCGGAGGAGACCCAGTACTTC.

This clonotype was seen at least ten times. V usage is TRBV20-1 and J usage is TRBJ2-1; 12 bases agree with TRBD2. This CDR3 contains 15 residues. V shed 1 base, J shed 6 bases, and the junction held 4 bases outside the gene matches. Germline CDR1 is DFQATT and CDR2 is SNEGSKA (reference sequence). CDR3 residues: CSARAMTSGSNEQFF. Here the CDR3 DNA reads TGCAGTGCTAGAGCGATGACTAGCGGGAGCAATGAGCAGTTCTTC.

In regard to this clonotype: A much larger clonotype is one base distant, so this may be a read error. CDR3 residues: CATSRTSGSSYNEQFF. CDR3 sequence (DNA): TGTGCCACCAGCCGGACTAGCGGGAGCTCCTACAATGAGCAGTTCTTC. The gene calls are TRBV6-1 and TRBJ2-1; 13 bases fit TRBD2. This CDR3 has 16 amino acids. V dropped 10 bases and J dropped 0; count of bases not matched to a gene: 6. Germline assignment: CDR1 MNHNS and CDR2 SASEGT.

This clonotype has at least ten counts. CDR3 nucleotide sequence: TGCAGCGCCGGGACAGGGGGAAGTGAGCAGTACTTC. Its protein is CSAGTGGSEQYF. The chain has TRBV29-1 and TRBJ2-7, with 11 bases identical to TRBD1. The CDR3 has 12 residues. V shed 7 bases and J 7 bases; nucleotides not matched to a gene: 6. CDR1 is SQVTM and CDR2 is ANQGSEA in the germline V gene.

This clonotype was seen repeatedly, ten times or more. Here the CDR3 reads CSARVGQGAAYGYTF. DNA for the CDR3: TGCAGTGCTAGAGTAGGCCAAGGGGCGGCCTATGGCTACACCTTC. V is TRBV20-1 and J is TRBJ1-2; D perhaps matches TRBD1 (5 bases). V lost 1 base to trimming and J lost 4 bases, with 16 bases between them. Germline V gene sequence: CDR1 DFQATT, CDR2 SNEGSKA (reference sequence). There are 15 residues in the CDR3.

The CDR3 DNA follows: TGTGCCAGCAGCTTTACAGGGTCAGATACGCAGTATTTT. Its protein product is CASSFTGSDTQYF. The chain carries TRBV11-2 and TRBJ2-3; tentatively, D is TRBD1 (6 bases). The CDR3 length is 13 residues. Germline CDR1 and CDR2: SGHAT and FQNNGV. V gave up 3 bases and J gave up 4 bases, with 8 bases separating them.

In its sample, this clonotype was seen a few times. The chain recombines TRBV18 with TRBJ2-4; 8 bases match TRBD2. Germline trimming cut 3 bases from V and 8 bases from J; bases unmatched to any gene: 9. This CDR3 is built from 15 residues. Per germline, CDR1 KGHSH and CDR2 LQKENI. CDR3 sequence reads: CASSPGGTSIYIQYF. The CDR3 DNA reads TGTGCCAGCTCACCGGGAGGGACTAGTATATACATTCAGTACTTC.

This clonotype has at least ten counts. The V gene is TRBV5-1, the J gene TRBJ2-6; possibly TRBD1 for D (6 bases). Trimming removed 3 bases at V and 0 bases at J, with 16 bases between. Germline loops: CDR1 SGHRS, CDR2 YFSETQ. The CDR3 runs 18 residues. CDR3 in amino acids: CASSSFTGTTSGANVLTF. CDR3 DNA sequence: TGCGCCAGCAGCTCGTTTACCGGGACAACCTCTGGGGCCAACGTCCTGACTTTC. Filled out from reference TRBV5-1 and TRBJ2-6, the complete variable domain reads KAGVTQTPRYLIKTRGQQVTLSCSPISGHRSVSWYQQTPGQGLQFLFEYFSETQRNKGNFPGRFSGRQFSNSRSEMNVSTLELGDSALYLCASSSFTGTTSGANVLTFGAGSRLTVL.

This clonotype was observed many times. CDR3 coding DNA: TGTGCCAGCGGTCCTAGCGGGAGTGGAGAGCTGTTTTTT. This encodes CASGPSGSGELFF. V usage is TRBV12-3 or TRBV12-4 and J usage is TRBJ2-2; TRBD2 matches at 10 bases. The V segment lost 8 bases and the J segment 11 bases; nucleotides outside the gene matches: 8. This CDR3 is built from 13 residues.

In its sample, this clonotype was seen a few times. The rearrangement links TRBV21-1 to TRBJ2-5; TRBD1 was called by the table and not checked on the DNA. TRBV21-1 is a pseudogene. There are 14 residues in the CDR3. In DNA, the CDR3 is TGTGCCAGCTTTGAGGGGTGGTATTGCGAGACCCAGTACTTC. Protein product: CASFEGWYCETQYF.

This clonotype was recorded a few times. The chain carries TRBV24-1 and TRBJ2-1; maybe TRBD1 (6 bases). CDR1 and CDR2 from the germline V gene are KGHDR and SFDVKD. This CDR3 comprises 17 residues. V was trimmed by 8 bases and J by 4 bases, leaving 23 bases between them. CDR3 bases: TGTGCCACCAAGGGCCCCAAGCGAGCGACAGGTTACAATGAGCAGTTCTTC. Translation: CATKGPKRATGYNEQFF.

Ten or more counts support this clonotype. This sequence joins TRBV4-1 and TRBJ1-5; tentative D call: TRBD1 (5 bases). Germline CDR1 is MGHRA and CDR2 is YSYEKL. V lost 0 bases and J 6 bases, leaving 6 bases between the germline ends. The CDR3 runs to 13 residues. The CDR3 sequence is CASSQDRGQPQHF. CDR3 DNA sequence: TGCGCCAGCAGCCAAGATAGGGGTCAGCCCCAGCATTTT.

This clonotype was seen more than once but under ten times. CDR3 sequence: CAISESGGAEAFF. The CDR3 DNA sequence: TGTGCCATCAGTGAGTCGGGGGGGGCTGAAGCTTTCTTT. The chain carries TRBV10-3 and TRBJ1-1; possible D gene TRBD1, 5 bases. This CDR3 has 13 residues. Per germline, CDR1 ENHRY and CDR2 SYGVKD. Deletions cut 0 bases from V and 6 bases from J, with 8 bases between.

This clonotype was detected many times. This chain joins TRBV6-5 and TRBJ2-2; D not resolved. Germline loops: CDR1 MNHEY, CDR2 SVGAGI. The CDR3 runs 14 residues. The CDR3 sequence: CGISAQGNTGELFF. The CDR3 DNA reads TGTGGGATCTCGGCCCAAGGGAACACCGGGGAGCTGTTTTTT.

This clonotype occurred many times. The chain employs TRBV6-1 and TRBJ1-2; D uncertain. The CDR3 consists of 13 residues. Germline V gives CDR1 MNHNS, CDR2 SASEGT. V was trimmed by 4 bases and J by 5 bases, leaving 11 bases between them. The CDR3 region has the DNA TGTGCCAGCAGTGTTAAGTACACTTATGGCTACACCTTC. Protein: CASSVKYTYGYTF.

In its sample, this clonotype was seen a few times. The chain recombines TRBV12-5 with TRBJ2-2; 12 bases are shared with TRBD1. This CDR3 has 16 residues. Germline assignment: CDR1 LGHNT and CDR2 FRNRAP. V lost 4 bases, J lost 3 bases, and 3 bases stayed unmatched. CDR3 residues: CASGWGQGADTGELFF. The CDR3 region has the DNA TGTGCTAGTGGTTGGGGACAGGGGGCGGACACCGGGGAGCTGTTTTTT.

This clonotype was seen ten or more times. The V call is TRBV10-2, the J call TRBJ1-1, with TRBD1 identical over 7 bases. This CDR3 contains 15 residues. J gave up 1 base and V 0 bases, and 2 bases lay outside the gene matches. Germline lookup yields CDR1 WSHSY and CDR2 SAAADI. CDR3: CASSESNRGNTEAFF. The CDR3 nucleotides are TGCGCCAGCAGTGAGTCGAACAGGGGGAACACTGAAGCTTTCTTT.

A word on this clonotype: A much larger clone lies one base from this, so it may be a read error. The gene calls are TRBV6-1 and TRBJ1-2, with 9 bases aligning to TRBD1. CDR3 size: 15 residues. The trim removed 6 bases at V and 8 bases at J, leaving 13 bases unmatched. CDR1 and CDR2 (germline): MNHNS, SASEGT. The CDR3 coding sequence is TGTGCCAGCAGAAGAAGGCTGACAGGGGGAGCGGGCTACACCTTC. It yields the protein CASRRRLTGGAGYTF.

This chain connects TRBV28 to TRBJ2-1; TRBD1 agrees at 9 bases. CDR1 is MDHEN, CDR2 SYDVKM, per germline. The V gene end was trimmed by 2 bases and the J gene end by 0 bases; junction bases not matched to a gene: 5. The CDR3 is made up of 17 amino acids. The CDR3 loop reads CASSLPTGGISYNEQFF. CDR3 DNA: TGTGCCAGCAGTTTACCCACAGGGGGCATCTCCTACAATGAGCAGTTCTTC.

There are many counts of this clonotype. The chain combines TRBV6-5 with TRBJ2-5; D gene ambiguous. Trimming pared 6 bases from V and 3 bases from J, leaving 14 bases between. From germline, CDR1 is MNHEY and CDR2 SVGAGI. This CDR3 contains 14 residues. The CDR3 loop reads CASSHHGSEETQYF. CDR3 nucleotide sequence: TGTGCCAGCAGCCACCACGGCTCCGAAGAGACCCAGTACTTC.

This clonotype was detected ten times or more. This sequence joins TRBV15 and TRBJ1-1; perhaps TRBD1 as D (5 bases). The CDR3 length is 15 residues. From germline, CDR1 is LNHNV and CDR2 YYDKDF (reference sequence). V was shortened by 0 bases and J by 1 base, with 9 bases between the two germline ends. CDR3 residues: CATSRDYGGNTEAFF. In DNA form, the CDR3 reads TGTGCCACCAGCAGAGATTACGGGGGGAACACTGAAGCTTTCTTT. The full variable domain, with the rest looked up from reference TRBV15 and TRBJ1-1, is DAMVIQNPRYQVTQFGKPVTLSCSQTLNHNVMYWYQQKSSQAPKLLFHYYDKDFNNEADTPDNFQSRRPNTSFCFLDIRSPGLGDTAMYLCATSRDYGGNTEAFFGQGTRLTVV.

This clonotype came up many times. This chain uses TRBV20-1 with TRBJ1-5; D is ambiguous. The CDR3 runs 14 residues. Germline V gene sequence: CDR1 DFQATT, CDR2 SNEGSKA (reference sequence). V was cut by 0 bases and J by 0 bases, with 6 bases left in between. The CDR3 loop reads CSARDHVSNQPQHF. CDR3 bases: TGCAGTGCTAGAGATCACGTTAGCAATCAGCCCCAGCATTTT.

There are many counts of this clonotype. The V and J genes are TRBV25-1 and TRBJ2-3, with D perhaps matching TRBD1 (5 bases). This CDR3 is 14 amino acids long. In germline, CDR1 is MGHDK, CDR2 SYGVNS. Trimming left V 4 bases short and J 1 base short, with 9 bases between. CDR3 loop: CASSGGHRTDTQYF. CDR3 sequence (DNA): TGTGCCAGCAGTGGGGGCCATCGCACAGATACGCAGTATTTT.

This clonotype was picked up many times. The CDR3 here is CASSRTGELFF. In nucleotides, the CDR3 is TGTGCCAGCAGTAGAACCGGGGAGCTGTTTTTT. This chain connects TRBV6-5 to TRBJ2-2; D unclear. V was cut by 5 bases and J by 5 bases, with 3 bases left in between. The CDR3 length is 11 residues. Looked up from germline, CDR1 is MNHEY and CDR2 is SVGAGI.

Ten or more counts support this clonotype. V usage is TRBV5-1 and J usage is TRBJ2-1; D gene ambiguous. The CDR3 consists of 15 residues. Germline CDR1 SGHRS, CDR2 YFSETQ. Trimming stripped 4 bases from V and 0 bases from J, with 11 bases between. The CDR3 here is CASSSELGSYNEQFF. Written as DNA, the CDR3 is TGCGCCAGCAGCAGCGAGCTTGGCTCCTACAATGAGCAGTTCTTC.

This clonotype was picked up many times. The chain has TRBV7-2 and TRBJ2-7; TRBD2 matches 11 bases. This CDR3 region has 14 residues. Trimming at V came to 2 bases and at J to 3 bases, leaving 0 bases not matched to a gene. CDR1 SGHTA and CDR2 FQGNSA come from the germline V gene. CDR3 sequence (DNA): TGTGCCAGCAGCTTACTAGCGGGAGGCTACGAGCAGTACTTC. Protein sequence: CASSLLAGGYEQYF.

This clonotype was detected many times. J is TRBJ2-4 and V is TRBV11-2; D possibly matches TRBD1 or TRBD2 (7 bases each). Germline values: CDR1 SGHAT, CDR2 FQNNGV. This CDR3 region has 15 residues. V was clipped by 5 bases and J by 5 bases, with 16 bases between them. CDR3 sequence reads: CASSKRQGGENIQYF. CDR3 coding DNA: TGTGCCAGCAGCAAGCGACAGGGAGGGGAAAACATTCAGTACTTC.

This clonotype was seen ten or more times. The J gene is TRBJ2-1, the V gene TRBV12-3 or TRBV12-4; 13 bases are a match to TRBD2. This CDR3 comprises 16 residues. Trimming at V came to 4 bases and at J to 4 bases, leaving 4 bases not matched to a gene. CDR3 nucleotides: TGTGCCAGCAGTTACGGGGGACTAGCGGGGTACAATGAGCAGTTCTTC. Translated, it gives CASSYGGLAGYNEQFF.

This clonotype has at least ten counts. The J gene is TRBJ2-1, the V gene TRBV5-1; maybe TRBD2 (5 bases). CDR3 length: 13 amino acids. Germline V gene data show CDR1 as SGHRS and CDR2 as YFSETQ. V shed 0 bases and J shed 7 bases, with 8 bases lying between them. This CDR3 is CASSLGAGNEQFF. CDR3 nucleotide sequence: TGCGCCAGCAGCTTGGGGGCGGGTAATGAGCAGTTCTTC.

The rearrangement links TRBV10-3 to TRBJ1-2, with unresolved D. V was pared by 2 bases and J by 4 bases, with 8 bases between. Germline V gene lookup returns CDR1 ENHRY and CDR2 SYGVKD. The CDR3 length is 13 residues. CDR3 region: CAISEGNRYGYTF. The DNA of the CDR3 is TGTGCCATCAGTGAGGGGAACCGCTATGGCTACACCTTC.